The 8 T cell receptor beta chains below come from one sample, sequenced in a study of human thymus T cells. Only in-frame clones appear in the TCRdb table, and some are missing; sequencing was by immunoSEQ multiplex PCR. The sample holds about 60,000 clones, 94% seen once. Sequencing was done on a sample of blood. The origin of the receptors is a boy younger than two with a congenital heart defect but otherwise immunologically healthy.

CDR3 DNA sequence: TGTGCTAGTGGTTCCCCTCGAGTCCATGAGCAGTTCTTC. Its protein product is CASGSPRVHEQFF. The chain uses TRBV12-5 and TRBJ2-1; D call uncertain. V dropped 4 bases and J dropped 8 bases, with 12 bases sitting between them. Germline-derived CDR1 and CDR2 are LGHNT and FRNRAP. This CDR3 region has 13 residues.

The rearrangement joins TRBV4-2 to TRBJ2-2; 14 positions agree with TRBD2. Germline assignment: CDR1 LGHNA and CDR2 YNFKEQ. J lost 7 bases, V lost 0 bases, and 7 bases had no gene match. This CDR3 has 18 residues. The CDR3 DNA is TGTGCCAGCAGCCAAGATGGGACTAGCGGGAGTCGGGGCGGGGAGCTGTTTTTT. This gives the protein CASSQDGTSGSRGGELFF.

The chain combines TRBV6-5 with TRBJ2-1; 7 nucleotides line up with TRBD2. Trimming took 0 bases from V and 2 from J; bases not matched to a gene: 1. CDR3 length: 15 amino acids. CDR1 and CDR2 from the germline V gene are MNHEY and SVGAGI. The CDR3 nucleotides read TGTGCCAGCAGTTACTCGGGGGGGACCTACAATGAGCAGTTCTTC. Its protein product is CASSYSGGTYNEQFF.

The rearrangement uses TRBV13 and TRBJ2-7, with 8 positions matching TRBD2. This CDR3 has 14 residues. Germline CDR1 reads PRHDT; CDR2 reads FYEKMQ (reference sequence). The junction had 6 bases not matched to a gene; V was cut back by 5 bases and J by 3 bases. The chain's CDR3 is CASSNSGAYYEQYF. The DNA for the CDR3 is TGTGCCAGCAGCAATAGCGGGGCCTACTACGAGCAGTACTTC. The variable domain in full, with the rest retrieved from reference TRBV13 and TRBJ2-7, is AAGVIQSPRHLIKEKRETATLKCYPIPRHDTVYWYQQGPGQDPQFLISFYEKMQSDKGSIPDRFSAQQFSDYHSELNMSSLELGDSALYFCASSNSGAYYEQYFGPGTRLTVT.

The chain employs TRBV30 and TRBJ2-2; D gene uncertain. CDR1 and CDR2 from the germline V gene are GTSNPN and SVGIG (reference sequence). V lost 0 bases to trimming and J lost 6 bases, with 8 bases between them. The CDR3 has 13 amino acids. CDR3 sequence: CAWSVRRPGELFF. Here the CDR3 DNA reads TGTGCCTGGAGTGTACGACGCCCCGGGGAGCTGTTTTTT.

The rearrangement joins TRBV27 to TRBJ1-2, with TRBD1 as a possible D gene (5 bases). Trimming removed 5 bases from V and 4 bases from J, with 14 bases in between. Germline V gives CDR1 MNHEY, CDR2 SMNVEV (reference sequence). CDR3 length: 14 residues. CDR3 sequence reads: CASSPRWGGYGYTF. In DNA, the CDR3 is TGTGCCAGCAGTCCCCGGTGGGGCGGCTATGGCTACACCTTC.

The chain is built from TRBV5-4 and TRBJ2-3, with D perhaps matching TRBD2 (6 bases). The germline V gene has CDR1 SGHNT and CDR2 YYREEE (reference sequence). V lost 3 bases to trimming and J lost 3 bases, with 11 bases between them. The CDR3 totals 14 residues. The CDR3 sequence is CASSSIGGTDTQYF. For the CDR3, the DNA is TGTGCCAGCAGCTCCATCGGGGGTACAGATACGCAGTATTTT.

The rearrangement uses TRBV28 and TRBJ2-3; 9 positions agree with TRBD1. The CDR3 runs to 16 residues. V gave up 6 bases and J gave up 5 bases; unmatched junction bases: 12. Germline V gives CDR1 MDHEN, CDR2 SYDVKM. The DNA of the CDR3 is TGTGCCAGCAGACCCAGCCGGACAGGGGAGAGAGATACGCAGTATTTT. Its protein product is CASRPSRTGERDTQYF.